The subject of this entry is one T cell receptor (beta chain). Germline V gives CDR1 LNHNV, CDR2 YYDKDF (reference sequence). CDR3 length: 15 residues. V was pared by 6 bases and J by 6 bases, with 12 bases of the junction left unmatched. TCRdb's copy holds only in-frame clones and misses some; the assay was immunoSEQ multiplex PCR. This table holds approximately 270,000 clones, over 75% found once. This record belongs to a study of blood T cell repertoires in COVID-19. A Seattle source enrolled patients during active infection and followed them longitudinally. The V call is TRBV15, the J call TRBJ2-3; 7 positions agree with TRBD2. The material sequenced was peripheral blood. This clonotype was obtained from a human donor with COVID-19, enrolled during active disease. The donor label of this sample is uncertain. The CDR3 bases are TGTGCCACCAGATCTATTTGGGAGGGAGAGGATACGCAGTATTTT. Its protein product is CATRSIWEGEDTQYF.